The 30 T cell receptor beta chains in this list originate from one sample, sequenced in a study of T cells in tuberculosis. Time point of the sample: new active TB diagnosis, blood taken before or within 7 days of starting treatment. The protocol was immunoSEQ multiplex PCR, while the TCRdb copy is restricted to in-frame clones and leaves out a portion. The sample holds about 30,000 clones, around 92% seen once. The starting material was PBMCs, obtained at tuberculosis diagnosis. These receptors came from an adult with tuberculosis.

This chain joins TRBV5-6 and TRBJ2-7, with D maybe TRBD1 (7 bases). Germline lookup yields CDR1 SGHDT and CDR2 YYEEEE. CDR3 length: 14 residues. Deletions cut 2 bases from V and 4 bases from J, with 13 bases between. In nucleotides, the CDR3 is TGTGCCAGCAGCTTAGTACCAGGGGGGTACGAGCAGTACTTC. Its protein is CASSLVPGGYEQYF. Based on the CDR3 plus reference TRBV5-6 and TRBJ2-7, the full variable domain is DAGVTQSPTHLIKTRGQQVTLRCSPKSGHDTVSWYQQALGQGPQFIFQYYEEEERQRGNFPDRFSGHQFPNYSSELNVNALLLGDSALYLCASSLVPGGYEQYFGPGTRLTVT.

The chain couples TRBV13 to TRBJ1-5, with unresolved D. Germline-derived CDR1 and CDR2 are PRHDT and FYEKMQ (reference sequence). Trimming stripped 1 base from V and 4 bases from J, with 8 bases between. This CDR3 is built from 14 residues. The CDR3 protein is CASSLAPGNQPQHF. The CDR3 bases are TGTGCCAGCAGCTTAGCCCCGGGAAATCAGCCCCAGCATTTT.

J is TRBJ1-2 and V is TRBV7-2, with 7 positions matching TRBD1. V lost 3 bases and J lost 0; bases outside the gene matches: 7. The CDR3 spans 16 residues. CDR1 and CDR2 from the germline V gene are SGHTA and FQGNSA. CDR3: CASSFPNRGTNYGYTF. CDR3 nucleotides: TGTGCCAGCAGCTTCCCCAACAGGGGAACTAACTATGGCTACACCTTC.

The chain joins TRBV4-3 to TRBJ2-7; TRBD2 agrees at 9 bases. This CDR3 region has 17 residues. After removal of 0 bases from V and 3 bases from J, the junction contained 9 bases not matched to a gene. Germline V gene lookup returns CDR1 LGHNA and CDR2 YSLEER. The CDR3 sequence: CASSQDLYGGGGYEQYF. DNA of the CDR3: TGCGCCAGCAGCCAAGATCTATACGGCGGGGGGGGCTACGAGCAGTACTTC.

The V gene is TRBV7-2, the J gene TRBJ1-3; no clear D. Germline values: CDR1 SGHTA, CDR2 FQGNSA. The CDR3 runs to 13 residues. Between the trimmed V and J ends, which lost 5 bases and 6 bases, there was a span of 11 bases. CDR3 in amino acids: CASSTGVKNTIYF. The CDR3 bases are TGTGCCAGCAGCACGGGAGTTAAAAACACCATATATTTT.

This clone has a handful of counts. The chain couples TRBV2 to TRBJ1-1, with a possible D match to TRBD1 (5 bases). Germline lookup yields CDR1 SNHLY and CDR2 FYNNEI. The CDR3 runs 15 residues. The V and J ends lost 3 bases and 0 bases respectively, with 11 bases between them. In nucleotides, the CDR3 is TGTGCCAGCAGTGACCAGGGATGGGTGAACACTGAAGCTTTCTTT. Its protein is CASSDQGWVNTEAFF.

The chain is built from TRBV28 and TRBJ2-1; 10 nucleotides agree with TRBD2. The germline CDR1 and CDR2 sequences are MDHEN and SYDVKM. Trimming cost V 3 bases and J 4 bases; bases outside gene matches: 9. The CDR3 has 17 amino acids. The CDR3 DNA reads TGTGCCAGCAGTTTGGGGCTAGCGGGAGTAGGGTACAATGAGCAGTTCTTC. This sequence encodes CASSLGLAGVGYNEQFF.

The V and J genes are TRBV6-5 and TRBJ2-4; TRBD1 might be the D (6 bases). Trimming pared 6 bases from V and 2 bases from J, leaving 11 bases between. Per germline, CDR1 MNHEY and CDR2 SVGAGI. This CDR3 is 14 amino acids long. CDR3 in DNA: TGTGCCAGCAGCCTAACAGGGACCAAAAACATTCAGTACTTC. Amino acids: CASSLTGTKNIQYF.

CDR3 protein: CASSTLDWSSYNEQFF. The CDR3 region has the DNA TGTGCCAGCAGTACCCTCGACTGGAGCTCCTACAATGAGCAGTTCTTC. The chain carries TRBV27 and TRBJ2-1; D ambiguous. CDR3 size: 16 residues. Germline CDR1 is MNHEY and CDR2 is SMNVEV (reference sequence). V lost 5 bases, J lost 0 bases, and 14 bases lay in between.

The rearrangement links TRBV6-6 to TRBJ2-1; perhaps TRBD2 as D (5 bases). This CDR3 has 16 amino acids. Trimming removed 2 bases at V and 0 bases at J, with 11 bases between. Per the germline V gene, CDR1 is MNHNY and CDR2 is SVGAGI (reference sequence). The CDR3 nucleotides are TGTGCCAGCAGTTACGTCACACGGGGCTCCTACAATGAGCAGTTCTTC. Protein product: CASSYVTRGSYNEQFF.

V is TRBV29-1 and J is TRBJ2-3, with 10 bases identical to TRBD1. Germline V CDR1 and CDR2: SQVTM, ANQGSEA. V lost 1 base and J lost 2; bases outside the gene matches: 3. The CDR3 runs 15 residues. CDR3 protein: CSVEGDRGFTDTQYF. CDR3 sequence (DNA): TGCAGCGTTGAAGGGGACAGGGGCTTCACAGATACGCAGTATTTT.

This clone was recorded only once. This rearrangement joins TRBV9 to TRBJ2-3, with D hard to call. The CDR3 has 13 residues. Germline lookup yields CDR1 SGDLS and CDR2 YYNGEE. Between the trimmed V and J ends, which lost 2 bases and 0 bases, there was a span of 4 bases. The CDR3 DNA reads as TGTGCCAGCAGCGTCTTTAGCACAGATACGCAGTATTTT. Its protein is CASSVFSTDTQYF.

The chain couples TRBV5-4 to TRBJ1-1; D gene unclear. V lost 7 bases and J lost 3, with 13 bases in between. CDR1 is SGHNT and CDR2 is YYREEE in the germline V gene (reference sequence). The CDR3 is 13 residues long. The CDR3 sequence: CASLAVRDTEAFF. CDR3 nucleotides: TGTGCCAGCCTTGCCGTGAGGGACACTGAAGCTTTCTTT.

This clone was observed a single time. The chain employs TRBV5-1 and TRBJ1-5; TRBD1 matches 9 bases. Germline V lookup: CDR1 SGHRS, CDR2 YFSETQ. This CDR3 is built from 16 residues. V gave up 6 bases and J gave up 2 bases; unmatched junction bases: 9. This CDR3 is CASTRQGELGNQPQHF. CDR3 DNA sequence: TGCGCCAGCACCCGACAGGGGGAGTTGGGCAATCAGCCCCAGCATTTT.

The V and J genes are TRBV5-1 and TRBJ1-4, with TRBD1 identical over 9 bases. Germline lookup yields CDR1 SGHRS and CDR2 YFSETQ. Trimming removed 4 bases from V and 5 bases from J; junction bases left unmatched: 3. The CDR3 consists of 14 residues. Written as DNA, the CDR3 is TGCGCCAGCAGCCCCGGACAGGGGAATGAAAAACTGTTTTTT. It encodes CASSPGQGNEKLFF.

The chain carries TRBV7-8 and TRBJ1-1; D unresolved. The CDR3 has 15 amino acids. Germline CDR1 SGHVS, CDR2 FQNEAQ. V was cut by 5 bases and J by 1 base, with 14 bases left in between. In DNA form, the CDR3 reads TGTGCCAGCAGCGACCTAATGGGCCAGAACACTGAAGCTTTCTTT. It encodes CASSDLMGQNTEAFF.

The chain links TRBV2 to TRBJ2-4; D gene uncertain. Germline V gives CDR1 SNHLY, CDR2 FYNNEI. CDR3 length equals 13 residues. Trimming removed 5 bases from V and 7 bases from J, with 12 bases in between. CDR3 sequence reads: CASSSRPGNIQYF. Here the CDR3 DNA reads TGTGCCAGCAGTTCCCGACCCGGGAACATTCAGTACTTC.

The J gene is TRBJ1-2, the V gene TRBV2, with D hard to call. Trimming pared 4 bases from V and 3 bases from J, leaving 9 bases between. Germline CDR1 is SNHLY and CDR2 is FYNNEI. The CDR3 spans 13 residues. CDR3 DNA: TGTGCCAGCAGTGGGACGGGAGACTATGGCTACACCTTC. This translates into CASSGTGDYGYTF.

The chain uses TRBV2 and TRBJ1-4, with unresolved D. This CDR3 comprises 15 residues. CDR1 is SNHLY, CDR2 FYNNEI, per germline. V lost 4 bases, J lost 7 bases, and 16 bases lay in between. CDR3 amino acids: CASSASGAESEKLFF. CDR3 nucleotides: TGTGCCAGCAGTGCTTCGGGTGCGGAGAGTGAAAAACTGTTTTTT.

This sequence joins TRBV5-8 and TRBJ1-4, with D tentatively TRBD1 (5 bases). The CDR3 has 14 amino acids. Trimming removed 2 bases from V and 6 bases from J, with 11 bases in between. The germline V gene encodes CDR1 SGHTS and CDR2 YDEGEE. Here the CDR3 reads CASSFLGADEKLFF. The CDR3 nucleotides are TGTGCCAGCAGCTTCCTTGGGGCTGATGAAAAACTGTTTTTT.

The chain carries TRBV30 and TRBJ1-1, with a tentative D call TRBD1 (5 bases). Between the trimmed V and J ends, which lost 3 bases and 5 bases, there was a span of 16 bases. The germline CDR1 and CDR2 sequences are GTSNPN and SVGIG (reference sequence). This CDR3 spans 14 amino acids. CDR3 sequence: CAWRATVFGTEAFF. The CDR3 DNA sequence: TGTGCCTGGAGGGCGACAGTGTTCGGTACTGAAGCTTTCTTT. The full variable domain, in which reference TRBV30 and TRBJ1-1 provide the parts outside the CDR3, is SQTIHQWPATLVQPVGSPLSLECTVEGTSNPNLYWYRQAAGRGLQLLFYSVGIGQISSEVPQNLSASRPQDRQFILSSKKLLLSDSGFYLCAWRATVFGTEAFFGQGTRLTVV.

The rearrangement joins TRBV7-2 to TRBJ2-2; 7 positions agree with TRBD1. CDR3 length: 14 residues. V trimming: 5 bases; J trimming: 6 bases; junction bases outside the gene matches: 6. The germline gives CDR1 SGHTA, CDR2 FQGNSA. CDR3 nucleotide sequence: TGTGCCAGCAGCGTCGACAGGGCCCCCGGGGAGCTGTTTTTT. Its protein product is CASSVDRAPGELFF. The full variable domain, rest sourced from reference TRBV7-2 and TRBJ2-2, is GAGVSQSPSNKVTEKGKDVELRCDPISGHTALYWYRQSLGQGLEFLIYFQGNSAPDKSGLPSDRFSAERTGGSVSTLTIQRTQQEDSAVYLCASSVDRAPGELFFGEGSRLTVL.

The chain has TRBV2 and TRBJ2-7; possibly TRBD2 for D (6 bases). Per germline, CDR1 SNHLY and CDR2 FYNNEI. This CDR3 comprises 12 residues. V was pared by 7 bases and J by 1 base, with 8 bases between. The DNA for the CDR3 is TGTGCCAGCACGGGGGAGTCCTACGAGCAGTACTTC. Translated, it gives CASTGESYEQYF.

The chain uses TRBV19 and TRBJ2-7, with 8 nucleotides matching TRBD1. CDR3 size: 15 residues. The junction had 10 bases not matched to a gene; V was cut back by 5 bases and J by 4 bases. Germline-derived CDR1 and CDR2 are LNHDA and SQIVND (reference sequence). CDR3 sequence reads: CASSDRTGGSYEQYF. CDR3 in DNA: TGTGCCAGTAGTGACCGCACAGGGGGATCTTACGAGCAGTACTTC.

The chain links TRBV7-2 to TRBJ1-2; 9 positions agree with TRBD1. The CDR3 sequence is 14 residues long. V dropped 5 bases and J dropped 5; count of bases not matched to a gene: 6. The germline V gene encodes CDR1 SGHTA and CDR2 FQGNSA. The CDR3 region has the DNA TGTGCCAGCAGCCCTCGGACAGGGGAATATGGCTACACCTTC. Translation gives CASSPRTGEYGYTF.

This chain uses TRBV10-3 with TRBJ2-3, with a weak D call TRBD2 (5 bases). Germline V gene data show CDR1 as ENHRY and CDR2 as SYGVKD. The CDR3 totals 15 residues. The V end was cut by 6 bases, the J end by 4 bases, with 17 bases between. Written as DNA, the CDR3 is TGTGCCATCAGAGATGGACTGAGTGGGGCAGATACGCAGTATTTT. Amino acids: CAIRDGLSGADTQYF.

V usage is TRBV18 and J usage is TRBJ2-1, with a tentative D call TRBD1 (6 bases). The length of the CDR3 is 13 residues. V was trimmed by 3 bases and J by 8 bases, leaving 11 bases between them. Germline lookup yields CDR1 KGHSH and CDR2 LQKENI. CDR3 in amino acids: CASSPTGRDEQFF. The CDR3 DNA is TGTGCCAGCTCACCGACAGGACGGGATGAGCAGTTCTTC. The full variable domain, completed using reference TRBV18 and TRBJ2-1, is NAGVMQNPRHLVRRRGQEARLRCSPMKGHSHVYWYRQLPEEGLKFMVYLQKENIIDESGMPKERFSAEFPKEGPSILRIQQVVRGDSAAYFCASSPTGRDEQFFGPGTRLTVL.

The genes are TRBV29-1 and TRBJ1-2; 7 bases line up with TRBD1. The CDR3 consists of 15 residues. V lost 0 bases, J lost 0 bases, and 4 bases stayed unmatched. Germline V gives CDR1 SQVTM, CDR2 ANQGSEA. For the CDR3, the DNA is TGCAGCGTTGAAGATAGGGGGCTAGCTAACTATGGCTACACCTTC. It specifies CSVEDRGLANYGYTF.

The V gene is TRBV10-3, the J gene TRBJ1-1; 10 bases are shared with TRBD1. Germline CDR1 reads ENHRY; CDR2 reads SYGVKD. After removal of 4 bases from V and 5 bases from J, the junction contained 4 bases not matched to a gene. This CDR3 is 14 amino acids long. For the CDR3, the DNA is TGTGCCATCAGTGCGACAGGGGGCGAGACTGAAGCTTTCTTT. Its translation: CAISATGGETEAFF.

The CDR3 DNA reads TGTGCCAGCAGTGCCCGGGAGACCGACGAAGCTTTCTTT. Its protein product is CASSARETDEAFF. The gene calls are TRBV6-6 and TRBJ1-1; no clear D gene. In germline, CDR1 is MNHNY, CDR2 SVGAGI (reference sequence). V dropped 5 bases and J dropped 8 bases, with 15 bases sitting between them. The CDR3 has 13 amino acids.